The next 2 T cell receptor beta chains were all read from a single sample in a study of blood T cell repertoires in COVID-19. Libraries were prepared by immunoSEQ multiplex PCR; TCRdb keeps only in-frame clonotypes and omits some of them. Of 200,000 to 250,000 clones listed, about 79% are singletons. The sample taken for sequencing was peripheral blood. These receptors were collected from a human donor in a cohort sampled during active COVID-19.

J is TRBJ2-5 and V is TRBV9; D is uncertain. CDR3 length: 13 amino acids. Germline V gene sequence: CDR1 SGDLS, CDR2 YYNGEE. The V gene lost 0 bases and the J gene lost 4 bases, with 7 bases spanning the gap. Here the CDR3 reads CASSVGGGETQYF. The CDR3 DNA reads as TGTGCCAGCAGCGTAGGTGGCGGAGAGACCCAGTACTTC.

The genes are TRBV28 and TRBJ2-7; D is perhaps TRBD1 (6 bases). The V end was cut by 5 bases, the J end by 1 base, with 18 bases between. The germline gives CDR1 MDHEN, CDR2 SYDVKM. The length of the CDR3 is 16 residues. As DNA, the CDR3 is TGTGCCAGCAGTCTGGGGGCGGCGTTAGGTTCCTACGAGCAGTACTTC. Translated, it gives CASSLGAALGSYEQYF.